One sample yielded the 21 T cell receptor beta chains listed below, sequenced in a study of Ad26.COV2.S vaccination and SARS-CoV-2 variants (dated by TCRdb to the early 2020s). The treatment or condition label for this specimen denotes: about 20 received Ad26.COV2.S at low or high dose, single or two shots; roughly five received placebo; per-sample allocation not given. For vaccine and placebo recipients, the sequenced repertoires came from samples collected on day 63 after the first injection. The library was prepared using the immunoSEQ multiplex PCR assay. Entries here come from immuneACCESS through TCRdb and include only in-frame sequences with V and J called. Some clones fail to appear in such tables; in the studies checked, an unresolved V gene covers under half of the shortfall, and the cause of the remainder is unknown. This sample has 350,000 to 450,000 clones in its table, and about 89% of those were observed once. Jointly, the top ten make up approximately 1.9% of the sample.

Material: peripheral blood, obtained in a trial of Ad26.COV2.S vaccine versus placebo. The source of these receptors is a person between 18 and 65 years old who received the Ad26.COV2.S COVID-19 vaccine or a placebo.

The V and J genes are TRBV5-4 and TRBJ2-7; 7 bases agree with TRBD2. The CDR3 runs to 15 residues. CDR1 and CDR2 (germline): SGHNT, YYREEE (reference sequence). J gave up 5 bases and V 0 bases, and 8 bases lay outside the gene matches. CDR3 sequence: CASSLAGGSMNEQYF. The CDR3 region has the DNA TGTGCCAGCAGCTTGGCGGGCGGGAGCATGAACGAGCAGTACTTC.

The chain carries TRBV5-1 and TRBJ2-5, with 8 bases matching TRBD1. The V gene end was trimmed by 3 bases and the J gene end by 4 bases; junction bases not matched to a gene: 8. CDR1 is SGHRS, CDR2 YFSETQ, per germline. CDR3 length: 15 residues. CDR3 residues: CASSSHPDRGETQYF. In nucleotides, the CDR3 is TGCGCCAGCAGCTCCCATCCTGACAGGGGAGAGACCCAGTACTTC.

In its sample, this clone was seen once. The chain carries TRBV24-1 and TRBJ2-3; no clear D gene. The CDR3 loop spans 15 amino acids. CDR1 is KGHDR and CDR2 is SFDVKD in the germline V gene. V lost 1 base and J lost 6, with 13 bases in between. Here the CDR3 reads CATSDFRSLSDTQYF. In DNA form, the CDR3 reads TGTGCCACCAGTGATTTCCGGTCCCTATCGGATACGCAGTATTTT.

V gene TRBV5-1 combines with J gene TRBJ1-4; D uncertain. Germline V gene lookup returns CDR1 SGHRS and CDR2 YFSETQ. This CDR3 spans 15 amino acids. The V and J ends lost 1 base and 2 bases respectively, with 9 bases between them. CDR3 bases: TGCGCCAGCAGCTTGATAGGCCTGACTAATGAAAAACTGTTTTTT. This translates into CASSLIGLTNEKLFF.

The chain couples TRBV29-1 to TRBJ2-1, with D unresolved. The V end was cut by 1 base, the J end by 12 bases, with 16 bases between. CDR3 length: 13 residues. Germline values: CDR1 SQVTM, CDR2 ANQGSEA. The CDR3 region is CSVEVPPLVGQFF. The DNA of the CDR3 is TGCAGCGTTGAAGTACCGCCCCTGGTGGGGCAGTTCTTC.

This CDR3 is CASSYGQTYEQYF. The CDR3 DNA sequence: TGTGCCAGCAGCTATGGACAGACCTACGAGCAGTACTTC. The chain combines TRBV5-8 with TRBJ2-7; D is perhaps TRBD1 (6 bases). The V and J ends lost 3 bases and 2 bases respectively, with 9 bases between them. The CDR3 has 13 amino acids. Per the germline V gene, CDR1 is SGHTS and CDR2 is YDEGEE. Full variable domain (rest looked up from reference TRBV5-8 and TRBJ2-7): EAGVTQSPTHLIKTRGQQATLRCSPISGHTSVYWYQQALGLGLQFLLWYDEGEERNRGNFPPRFSGRQFPNYSSELNVNALELEDSALYLCASSYGQTYEQYFGPGTRLTVT.

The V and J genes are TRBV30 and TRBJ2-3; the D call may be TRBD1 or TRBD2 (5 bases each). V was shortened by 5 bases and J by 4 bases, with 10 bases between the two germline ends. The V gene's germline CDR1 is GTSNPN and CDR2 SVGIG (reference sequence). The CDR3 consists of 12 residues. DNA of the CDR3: TGTGCCTGGGGGACCTCGCCAGATACGCAGTATTTT. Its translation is CAWGTSPDTQYF.

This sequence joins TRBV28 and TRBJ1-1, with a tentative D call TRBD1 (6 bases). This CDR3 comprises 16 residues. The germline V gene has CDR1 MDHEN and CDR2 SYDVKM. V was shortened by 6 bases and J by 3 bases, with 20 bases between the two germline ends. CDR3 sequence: CASSPDGRGGYTEAFF. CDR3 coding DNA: TGTGCCAGCAGCCCCGATGGGAGGGGGGGATACACTGAAGCTTTCTTT. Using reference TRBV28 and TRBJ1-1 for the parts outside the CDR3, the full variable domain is DVKVTQSSRYLVKRTGEKVFLECVQDMDHENMFWYRQDPGLGLRLIYFSYDVKMKEKGDIPEGYSVSREKKERFSLILESASTNQTSMYLCASSPDGRGGYTEAFFGQGTRLTVV.

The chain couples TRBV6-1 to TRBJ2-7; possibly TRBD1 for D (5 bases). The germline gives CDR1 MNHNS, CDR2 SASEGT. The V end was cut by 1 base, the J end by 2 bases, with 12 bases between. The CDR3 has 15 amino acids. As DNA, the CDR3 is TGTGCCAGCAGTGAAGGTAAAGGGGCTACCTACGAGCAGTACTTC. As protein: CASSEGKGATYEQYF.

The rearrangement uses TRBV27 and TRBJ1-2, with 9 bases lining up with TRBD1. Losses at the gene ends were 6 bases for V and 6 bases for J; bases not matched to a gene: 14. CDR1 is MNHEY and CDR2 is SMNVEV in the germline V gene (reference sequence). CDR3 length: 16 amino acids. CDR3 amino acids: CASSPRSGQGRDGYTF. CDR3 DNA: TGTGCCAGCAGCCCAAGATCGGGACAGGGAAGAGATGGCTACACCTTC.

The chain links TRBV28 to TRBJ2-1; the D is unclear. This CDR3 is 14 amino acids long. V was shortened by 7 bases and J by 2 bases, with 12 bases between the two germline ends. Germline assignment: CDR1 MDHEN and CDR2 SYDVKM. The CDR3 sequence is CASNHRSTYNEQFF. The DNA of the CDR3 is TGTGCCAGCAATCACCGGTCCACCTACAATGAGCAGTTCTTC.

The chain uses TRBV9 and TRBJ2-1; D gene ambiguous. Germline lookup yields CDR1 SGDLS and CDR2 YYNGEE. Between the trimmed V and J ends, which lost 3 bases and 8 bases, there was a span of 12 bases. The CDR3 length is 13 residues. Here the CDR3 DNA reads TGTGCCAGCAGCGCCGCGACCGGCTATGAGCAGTTCTTC. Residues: CASSAATGYEQFF.

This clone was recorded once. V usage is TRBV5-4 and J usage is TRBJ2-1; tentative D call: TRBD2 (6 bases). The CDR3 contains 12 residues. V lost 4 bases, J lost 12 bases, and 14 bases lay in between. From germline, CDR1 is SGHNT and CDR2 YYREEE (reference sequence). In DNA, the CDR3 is TGTGCCAGCAGCCAGGCTAGCGAACGGCAGTTCTTC. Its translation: CASSQASERQFF.

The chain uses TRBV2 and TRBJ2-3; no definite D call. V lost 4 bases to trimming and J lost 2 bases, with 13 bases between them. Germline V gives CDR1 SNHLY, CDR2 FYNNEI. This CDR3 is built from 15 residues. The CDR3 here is CASSALSASTDTQYF. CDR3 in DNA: TGTGCCAGCAGTGCCCTTTCAGCCTCCACAGATACGCAGTATTTT.

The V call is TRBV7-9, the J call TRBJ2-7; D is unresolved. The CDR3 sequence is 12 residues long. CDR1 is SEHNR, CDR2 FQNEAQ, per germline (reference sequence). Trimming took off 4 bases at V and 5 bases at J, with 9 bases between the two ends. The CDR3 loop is CASSSGGDEQYF. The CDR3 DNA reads TGTGCCAGCAGCTCCGGTGGGGACGAGCAGTACTTC.

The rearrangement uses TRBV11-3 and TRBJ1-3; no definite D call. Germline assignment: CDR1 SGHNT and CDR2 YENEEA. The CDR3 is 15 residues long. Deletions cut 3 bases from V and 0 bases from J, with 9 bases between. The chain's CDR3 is CASSFSLFSGNTIYF. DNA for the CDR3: TGTGCCAGCAGCTTTAGCCTTTTCTCTGGAAACACCATATATTTT.

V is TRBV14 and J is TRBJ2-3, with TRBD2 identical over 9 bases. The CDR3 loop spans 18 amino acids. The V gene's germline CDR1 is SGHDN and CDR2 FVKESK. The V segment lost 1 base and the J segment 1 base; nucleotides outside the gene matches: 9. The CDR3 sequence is CASSQGRTSEARTDTQYF. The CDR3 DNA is TGTGCCAGCAGCCAAGGTCGGACTAGCGAGGCTCGCACAGATACGCAGTATTTT.

CDR3 in amino acids: CASSRDMNTEAFF. CDR3 sequence (DNA): TGTGCCAGCAGCCGAGACATGAACACTGAAGCTTTCTTT. The chain is built from TRBV7-3 and TRBJ1-1, with no clear D. Germline values: CDR1 SGHTA, CDR2 FQGTGA. The V end lost 5 bases, the J end lost 0 bases, and 7 bases lay between the germline ends. The CDR3 length is 13 residues.

CDR3 amino acids: CATSGGQGVLETQYF. CDR3 bases: TGTGCCACCAGTGGGGGACAGGGAGTTCTGGAGACCCAGTACTTC. The gene calls are TRBV24-1 and TRBJ2-5, with 9 bases fitting TRBD1. The length of the CDR3 is 15 residues. J gave up 5 bases and V 5 bases, and 8 bases lay outside the gene matches. From germline, CDR1 is KGHDR and CDR2 SFDVKD.

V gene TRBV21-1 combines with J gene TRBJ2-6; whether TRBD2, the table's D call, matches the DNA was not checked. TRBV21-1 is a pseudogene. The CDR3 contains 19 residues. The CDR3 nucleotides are TGTGCCAGCAGCAAAGTAGGACTAGCGGGAGGCTGTGGGGCCAACGTCCTGACTTTC. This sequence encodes CASSKVGLAGGCGANVLTF.

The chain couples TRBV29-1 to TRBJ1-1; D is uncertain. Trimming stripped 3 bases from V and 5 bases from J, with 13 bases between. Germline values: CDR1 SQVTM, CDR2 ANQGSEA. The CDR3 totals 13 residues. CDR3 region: CSVDFAGSTEAFF. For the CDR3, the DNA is TGCAGCGTTGATTTTGCAGGCTCAACTGAAGCTTTCTTT.